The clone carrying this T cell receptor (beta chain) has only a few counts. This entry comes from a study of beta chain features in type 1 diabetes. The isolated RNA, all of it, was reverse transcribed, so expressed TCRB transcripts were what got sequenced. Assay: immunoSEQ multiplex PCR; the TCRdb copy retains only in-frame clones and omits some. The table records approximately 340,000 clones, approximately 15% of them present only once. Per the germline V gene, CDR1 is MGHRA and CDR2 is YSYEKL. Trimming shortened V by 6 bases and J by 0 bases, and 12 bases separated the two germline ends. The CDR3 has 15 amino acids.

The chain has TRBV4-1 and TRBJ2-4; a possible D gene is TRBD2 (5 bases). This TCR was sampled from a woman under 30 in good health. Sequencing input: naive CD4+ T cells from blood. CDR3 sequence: CASRSGLLAKNIQYF. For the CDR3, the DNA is TGCGCCAGCAGGAGCGGACTGTTAGCCAAAAACATTCAGTACTTC.